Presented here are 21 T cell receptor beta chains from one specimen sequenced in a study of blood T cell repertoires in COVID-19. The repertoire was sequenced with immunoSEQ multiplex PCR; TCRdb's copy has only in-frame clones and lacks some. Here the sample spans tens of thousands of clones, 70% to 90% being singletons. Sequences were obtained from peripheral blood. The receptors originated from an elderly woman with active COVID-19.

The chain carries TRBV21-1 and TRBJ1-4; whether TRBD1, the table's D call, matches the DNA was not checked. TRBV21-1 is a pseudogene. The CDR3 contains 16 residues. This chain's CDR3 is CASSQQDRERNEKLFF. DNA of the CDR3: TGTGCCAGCAGCCAACAAGACAGGGAACGAAATGAAAAACTGTTTTTT.

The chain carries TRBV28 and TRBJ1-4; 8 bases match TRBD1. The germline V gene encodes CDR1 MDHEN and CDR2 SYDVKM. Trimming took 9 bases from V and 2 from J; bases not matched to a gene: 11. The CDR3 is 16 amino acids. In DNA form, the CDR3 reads TGTGCCAGTGGACAGGGAGGGCCCCCGACTAATGAAAAACTGTTTTTT. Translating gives CASGQGGPPTNEKLFF.

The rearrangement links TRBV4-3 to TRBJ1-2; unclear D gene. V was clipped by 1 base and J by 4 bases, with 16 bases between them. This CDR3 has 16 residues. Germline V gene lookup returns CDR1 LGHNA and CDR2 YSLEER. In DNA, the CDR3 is TGCGCCAGCAGCCAAGGGTTCCCCAGTGGAGGCTATGGCTACACCTTC. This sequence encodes CASSQGFPSGGYGYTF.

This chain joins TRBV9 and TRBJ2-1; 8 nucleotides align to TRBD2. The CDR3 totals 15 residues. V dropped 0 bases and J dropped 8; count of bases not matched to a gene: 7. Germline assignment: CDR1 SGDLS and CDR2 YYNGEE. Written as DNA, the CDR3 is TGTGCCAGCAGCGTAGCGGGGAGCGGGAGCCATGAGCAGTTCTTC. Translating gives CASSVAGSGSHEQFF. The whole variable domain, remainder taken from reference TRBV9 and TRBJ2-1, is DSGVTQTPKHLITATGQRVTLRCSPRSGDLSVYWYQQSLDQGLQFLIQYYNGEERAKGNILERFSAQQFPDLHSELNLSSLELGDSALYFCASSVAGSGSHEQFFGPGTRLTVL.

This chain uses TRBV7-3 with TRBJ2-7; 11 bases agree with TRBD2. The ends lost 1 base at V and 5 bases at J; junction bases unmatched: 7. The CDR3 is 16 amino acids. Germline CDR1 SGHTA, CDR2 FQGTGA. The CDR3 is CASSLMVAGGRDEQYF. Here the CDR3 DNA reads TGTGCCAGCAGCTTAATGGTAGCGGGAGGGAGAGACGAGCAGTACTTC.

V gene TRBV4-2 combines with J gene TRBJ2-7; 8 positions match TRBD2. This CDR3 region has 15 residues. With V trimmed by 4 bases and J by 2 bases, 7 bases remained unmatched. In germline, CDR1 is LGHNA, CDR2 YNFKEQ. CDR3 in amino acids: CASSPQRENPYEQYF. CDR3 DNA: TGTGCCAGCAGCCCCCAGCGGGAGAACCCCTACGAGCAGTACTTC.

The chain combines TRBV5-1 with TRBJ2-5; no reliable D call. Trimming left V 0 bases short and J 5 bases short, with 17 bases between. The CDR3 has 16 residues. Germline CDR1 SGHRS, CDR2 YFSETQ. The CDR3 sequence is CASSLVDGRVAETQYF. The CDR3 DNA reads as TGCGCCAGCAGCTTGGTCGACGGCCGGGTGGCGGAGACCCAGTACTTC.

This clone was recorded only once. CDR3 in amino acids: CASSSVGTTYEQYF. DNA of the CDR3: TGTGCCAGCAGTTCTGTAGGGACAACCTACGAGCAGTACTTC. The V and J genes are TRBV7-9 and TRBJ2-7, with a weak D call TRBD1 (6 bases). The CDR3 covers 14 residues. Germline values: CDR1 SEHNR, CDR2 FQNEAQ (reference sequence). V was cut by 6 bases and J by 2 bases, with 14 bases left in between.

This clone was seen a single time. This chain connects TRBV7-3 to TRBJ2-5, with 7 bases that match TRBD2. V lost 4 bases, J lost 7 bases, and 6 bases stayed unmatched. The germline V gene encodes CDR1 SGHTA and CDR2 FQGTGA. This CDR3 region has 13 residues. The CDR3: CASSSQERGTQYF. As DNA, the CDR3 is TGTGCCAGCAGCTCCCAGGAGCGGGGGACCCAGTACTTC.

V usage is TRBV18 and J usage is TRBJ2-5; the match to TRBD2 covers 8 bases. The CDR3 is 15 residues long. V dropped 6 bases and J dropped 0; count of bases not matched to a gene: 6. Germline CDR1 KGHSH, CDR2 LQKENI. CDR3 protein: CASSPFGRDQETQYF. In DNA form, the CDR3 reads TGTGCCAGCTCCCCGTTCGGGAGGGACCAAGAGACCCAGTACTTC.

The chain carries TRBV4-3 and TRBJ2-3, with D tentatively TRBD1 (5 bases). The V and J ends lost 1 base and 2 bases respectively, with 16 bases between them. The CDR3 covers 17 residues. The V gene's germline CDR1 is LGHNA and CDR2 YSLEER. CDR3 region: CASSQGVWGTITDTQYF. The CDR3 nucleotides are TGCGCCAGCAGCCAAGGTGTGTGGGGCACAATCACAGATACGCAGTATTTT.

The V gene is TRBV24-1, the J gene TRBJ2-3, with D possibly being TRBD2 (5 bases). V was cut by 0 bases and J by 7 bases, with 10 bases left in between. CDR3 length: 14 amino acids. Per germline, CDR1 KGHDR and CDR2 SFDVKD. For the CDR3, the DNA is TGTGCCACCAGTGATTTGTTGACTACTCATACGCAGTATTTT. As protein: CATSDLLTTHTQYF.

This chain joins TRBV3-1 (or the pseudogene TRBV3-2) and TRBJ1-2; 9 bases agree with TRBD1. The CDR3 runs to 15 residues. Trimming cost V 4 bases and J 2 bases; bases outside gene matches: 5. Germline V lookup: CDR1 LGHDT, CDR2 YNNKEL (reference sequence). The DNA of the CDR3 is TGTGCCAGCAGCCCCCTGGACAGGGGCAACTATGGCTACACCTTC. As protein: CASSPLDRGNYGYTF.

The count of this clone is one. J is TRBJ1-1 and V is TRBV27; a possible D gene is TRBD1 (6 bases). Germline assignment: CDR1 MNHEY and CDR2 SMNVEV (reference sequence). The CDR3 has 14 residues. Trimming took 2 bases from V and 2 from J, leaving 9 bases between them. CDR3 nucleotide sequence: TGTGCCAGCAGTTTAGTGGGGGCAAACACTGAAGCTTTCTTT. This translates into CASSLVGANTEAFF.

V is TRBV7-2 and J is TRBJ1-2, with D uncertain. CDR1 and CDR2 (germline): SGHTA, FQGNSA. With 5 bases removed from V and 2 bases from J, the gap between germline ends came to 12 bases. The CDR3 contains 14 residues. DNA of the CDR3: TGTGCCAGCAGCCGGGAGACACACAACTATGGCTACACCTTC. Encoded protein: CASSRETHNYGYTF.

CDR3 protein: CASSLRGSPYEQYF. Written as DNA, the CDR3 is TGTGCCAGCAGCTTGCGCGGGAGCCCCTACGAGCAGTACTTC. V and J are TRBV5-4 and TRBJ2-7; TRBD2 matches at 7 bases. Germline CDR1 SGHNT, CDR2 YYREEE (reference sequence). V gave up 1 base and J gave up 2 bases; unmatched junction bases: 3. The CDR3 length is 14 residues.

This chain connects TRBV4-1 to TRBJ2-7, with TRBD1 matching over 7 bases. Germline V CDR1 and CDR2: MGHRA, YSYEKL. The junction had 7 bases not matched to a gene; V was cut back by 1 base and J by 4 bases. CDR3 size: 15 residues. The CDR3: CASSQAQQGIYEQYF. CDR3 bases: TGCGCCAGCAGCCAAGCCCAACAGGGGATATACGAGCAGTACTTC.

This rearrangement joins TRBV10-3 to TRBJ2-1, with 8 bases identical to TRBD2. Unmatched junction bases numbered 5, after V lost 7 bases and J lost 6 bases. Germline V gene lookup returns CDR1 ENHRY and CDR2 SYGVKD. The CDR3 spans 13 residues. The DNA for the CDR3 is TGTGCCATCATGGGACTAGAAGCCAATGAGCAGTTCTTC. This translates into CAIMGLEANEQFF.

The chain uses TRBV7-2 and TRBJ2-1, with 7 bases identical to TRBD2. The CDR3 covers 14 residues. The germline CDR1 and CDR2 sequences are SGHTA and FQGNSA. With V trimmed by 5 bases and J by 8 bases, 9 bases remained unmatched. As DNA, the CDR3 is TGTGCCAGCAGCCTGGGCCTAGCGGCCTATGAGCAGTTCTTC. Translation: CASSLGLAAYEQFF.

This chain's CDR3 is CATSPALAGPNEQFF. DNA for the CDR3: TGTGCCACCAGCCCTGCACTAGCGGGTCCCAATGAGCAGTTCTTC. The rearrangement links TRBV24-1 to TRBJ2-1, with 9 bases aligning to TRBD2. Germline assignment: CDR1 KGHDR and CDR2 SFDVKD. V gave up 7 bases and J gave up 6 bases; unmatched junction bases: 9. The CDR3 runs to 15 residues.

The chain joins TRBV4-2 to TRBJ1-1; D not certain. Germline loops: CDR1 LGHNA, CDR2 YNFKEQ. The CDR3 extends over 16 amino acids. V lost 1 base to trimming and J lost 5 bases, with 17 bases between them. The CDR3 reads CASSQVNQPLGTEAFF. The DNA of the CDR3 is TGTGCCAGCAGCCAAGTTAACCAGCCACTAGGGACTGAAGCTTTCTTT.